The 6 T cell receptor beta chains given below trace back to one sample, sequenced in a study of shared clonotypes between healthy human individuals. Using immunoSEQ multiplex PCR, the repertoire was profiled, and TCRdb retains in-frame clones only, with some absent. The sample carries about 2 million clones, 95% recorded once. The material sequenced was naive CD4+ T cells sorted from blood. Sample subset: CD45RA+ positively selected. The receptors stem from a man aged 18 to 30 in good health.

The chain employs TRBV19 and TRBJ1-5; D is possibly TRBD1 (5 bases). The CDR3 sequence is 15 residues long. Germline V CDR1 and CDR2: LNHDA, SQIVND (reference sequence). Trimming took off 3 bases at V and 3 bases at J, with 12 bases between the two ends. The CDR3 sequence is CASSIGGSYNQPQHF. CDR3 DNA: TGTGCCAGTAGTATTGGGGGGTCCTACAATCAGCCCCAGCATTTT.

Turning to this clone: Distinct nucleotide sequences in the sample also encode this CDR3. For the CDR3, the DNA is TGTGCCAGCAGTGTTAACAGGGGCTACGAGCAGTACTTC. Its translation is CASSVNRGYEQYF. V gene TRBV6-1 combines with J gene TRBJ2-7; 7 nucleotides match TRBD1. The ends lost 4 bases at V and 3 bases at J; junction bases unmatched: 3. The CDR3 runs 13 residues. The germline CDR1 and CDR2 sequences are MNHNS and SASEGT.

The gene calls are TRBV18 and TRBJ2-5; 10 bases are shared with TRBD1. This CDR3 is 16 amino acids long. The germline V gene encodes CDR1 KGHSH and CDR2 LQKENI. With 3 bases clipped from V and 1 base from J, the junction kept 5 bases outside the gene matches. In DNA form, the CDR3 reads TGTGCCAGCTCACCCGCGGACAGGGGGATCCAAGAGACCCAGTACTTC. This gives the protein CASSPADRGIQETQYF.

The chain has TRBV7-3 and TRBJ2-5; no clear D. The CDR3 is 13 residues long. Trimming stripped 5 bases from V and 4 bases from J, with 11 bases between. Germline V gives CDR1 SGHTA, CDR2 FQGTGA. The CDR3 loop is CASSGSDGETQYF. In nucleotides, the CDR3 is TGTGCCAGCAGCGGATCGGACGGAGAGACCCAGTACTTC.

This sequence joins TRBV10-2 and TRBJ1-5; D is ambiguous. In germline, CDR1 is WSHSY, CDR2 SAAADI. CDR3 length equals 12 residues. Trimming removed 3 bases from V and 8 bases from J, with 8 bases in between. CDR3 in amino acids: CASSDGWEPQHF. The CDR3, as DNA: TGCGCCAGCAGTGATGGGTGGGAGCCCCAGCATTTT.

This clone was found once. Different DNA sequences within this sample yield the same CDR3. V and J are TRBV6-6 and TRBJ1-6, with unresolved D. The CDR3 is made up of 12 amino acids. V shed 2 bases and J shed 7 bases, with 3 bases lying between them. The V gene's germline CDR1 is MNHNY and CDR2 SVGAGI (reference sequence). The CDR3 loop is CASSYHNSPLHF. The DNA for the CDR3 is TGTGCCAGCAGTTACCACAATTCACCCCTCCACTTT.